Detailed here is one T cell receptor beta chain. This record belongs to a study of blood T cell repertoires in COVID-19. The repertoire was sequenced with immunoSEQ multiplex PCR; TCRdb's copy has only in-frame clones and lacks some. The sample holds around 25,000 clones, 90% seen once. CDR3 length: 13 amino acids. J lost 7 bases, V lost 1 base, and 2 bases had no gene match. Germline assignment: CDR1 SGHAT and CDR2 FQNNGV. This TCR was recovered from a human donor in a cohort sampled during active COVID-19. The chain recombines TRBV11-2 with TRBJ2-5; 8 bases fit TRBD2. Specimen: peripheral blood. The CDR3 reads CASSLAGGVTQYF. CDR3 sequence (DNA): TGTGCCAGCAGCTTAGCGGGGGGGGTGACCCAGTACTTC.